This TCR beta chain was documented in a study of monozygotic twins with inflammatory bowel disease (dated by TCRdb to the late 2010s). With regard to the full study: The complete study included about 30 monozygotic twin pairs: 19 IBD-discordant Danish pairs and nine German pairs, of which four were IBD-concordant and five were IBD-discordant. Each individual had, on average, about 151 000 unique TCRalpha sequences and 181 000 unique TCRbeta sequences available for analysis. The search for disease-associated traits relied mainly on comparing IBD patients with their genetically identical healthy co-twins within discordant pairs. Findings and caveats that apply to the study as a whole: Because patients were on differing immunosuppressive treatments, the repertoires may have picked up extra background noise and inter-individual variability. Repertoire similarity did not differ between concordant and discordant twins, possibly due to limited statistical power. Measured by the inverse Simpson index, TCRbeta repertoire diversity was lower in IBD patients than in their healthy co-twins. Fewer clonotypes were shared with other individuals by IBD patients than by healthy twins, most markedly in patients showing signs of disease activity. The analysis was unable to tell apart different T cell subtypes. No single strong signal or clonotype linked to IBD turned up in the results, so the idea that one exists was not supported.

Details on this clonotype: The specificity of this receptor is unknown.

The method behind the library was 5' RACE. For each TCR library, around 3,800 ng of total RNA was used. For each sample, cDNA synthesis with SMARTScribe reverse transcriptase was split into eight separate reactions. During cDNA synthesis, template switching introduced unique molecular identifiers that contained a 6-nucleotide sample barcode. TCRalpha and TCRbeta cDNA was amplified by two nested PCRs of 16 and 9 cycles, with bead purification after each PCR. Before amplification, the cDNA was both treated with uracil DNA-glycosylase and purified with the QIAquick PCR purification kit. In the second PCR, Illumina TruSeq-compatible adapters and sample-specific barcodes were added. Library quality and concentration were assessed using TapeStation and Qubit, and 4.5 to 5.5 ng of each library was pooled. Pooled libraries were sequenced on an Illumina HiSeq2500 single-index Rapid Run with 2 x 100 bp reads and custom sequencing primers. The paper's data handling went like this. MiGEC version 1.2.6 was used for UMI-based consensus assembly, which corrected PCR and sequencing errors. MiXCR version 2.1.1 handled V(D)J alignment, clonotype assembly and CDR3 extraction. To normalise gene usage, clonotype sharing and MAIT/NKT TCR abundance, the analysis used the top 1000, 10 000 and 20 000 clonotypes per sample. After downsampling to 27 000 UMIs, diversity was calculated as the inverse Simpson index using the vegan R package. Paired Mann-Whitney U tests on discordant twin pairs were used, with Benjamini-Hochberg multiple-testing correction. The reads underwent TCRdb reprocessing, giving one record for each CDR3 protein sequence and no DNA. The V and J calls shown here were made by TCRdb, not taken from the authors' results. This sample's table contains approximately 400,000 distinct CDR3 sequences. Clones ranked in the top ten supply 2.6% of the sample.

There are 17 amino acids in the CDR3, from cysteine to phenylalanine inclusive. The DNA is not on file. The germline V gene (reference sequence) sets CDR1 to LGHDT and CDR2 to YNNKEL. From each donor, a roughly 2.7 ml peripheral blood sample was collected into PAXgene tubes and kept at -80 degrees C. Total RNA was isolated from whole blood with the PAXgene blood miRNA kit on an automated QIAcube, without T cell sorting. Peripheral blood from monozygotic twin pairs, either concordant or discordant for inflammatory bowel disease, underwent deep TCRalpha and TCRbeta repertoire profiling that used unique molecular barcoding. For every twin pair, smoking habits were documented, and each individual was categorised as a current, former or never smoker.

What was sequenced was blood. Recombination linked TRBV3-1 to TRBJ1-1; the D gene TCRdb calls, TRBD1, cannot be checked with no DNA. This clonotype was sampled from a human donor with ulcerative colitis or Crohn's disease, or a healthy co-twin of an affected twin (not recorded which). This receptor has the CDR3 CASSQGARDRQNTEAFF.